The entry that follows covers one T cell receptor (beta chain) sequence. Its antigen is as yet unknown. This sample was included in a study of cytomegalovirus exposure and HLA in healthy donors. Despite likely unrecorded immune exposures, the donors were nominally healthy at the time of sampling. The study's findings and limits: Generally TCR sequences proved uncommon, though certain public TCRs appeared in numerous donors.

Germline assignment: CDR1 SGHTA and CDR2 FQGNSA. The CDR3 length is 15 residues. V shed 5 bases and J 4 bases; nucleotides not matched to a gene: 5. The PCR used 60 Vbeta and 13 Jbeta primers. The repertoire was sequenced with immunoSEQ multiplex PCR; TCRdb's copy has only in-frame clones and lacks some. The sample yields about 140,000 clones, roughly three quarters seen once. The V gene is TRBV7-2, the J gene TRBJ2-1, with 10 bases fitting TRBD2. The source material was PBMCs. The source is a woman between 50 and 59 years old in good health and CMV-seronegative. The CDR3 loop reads CASSISTSGYNEQFF. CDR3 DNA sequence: TGTGCCAGCAGCATTTCGACTAGCGGGTACAATGAGCAGTTCTTC.